The 22 T cell receptor beta chains listed next were all sequenced from one sample in a study of CD8+CD57+ T cells in acquired aplastic anemia. The template used for profiling TCR beta VDJ and CDR3 was genomic DNA. TCRdb reprocessed the reads with MiXCR, giving one entry per CDR3 protein. The table has some 200,000 distinct CDR3 sequences, about half seen once. Before being chosen for sequencing, patients had shown CD8+CD57+ cell expansion by flow cytometry. Sequenced material: sorted CD4+, CD8+, or CD8+CD57+ T cells (not recorded which) from PBMCs. The receptors were sampled from a human donor with aplastic anemia.

There are many counts of this clonotype. V usage is TRBV12-3 or TRBV12-4 and J usage is TRBJ2-7; TRBD2 matches 9 bases. With V trimmed by 3 bases and J by 6 bases, 9 bases remained unmatched. The CDR3 contains 15 residues. The CDR3 loop reads CASSFSWRGGGEQYF. CDR3 nucleotides: TGTGCCAGCAGTTTTTCCTGGCGGGGGGGCGGCGAGCAGTACTTC.

This clonotype was seen many times. This chain uses TRBV12-3 or TRBV12-4 with TRBJ1-5, with D maybe TRBD1 (6 bases). The ends were cut back, 6 bases at V and 6 bases at J, with 12 bases in the middle. This CDR3 has 13 amino acids. The CDR3 is CASRPGVSQPQHF. Here the CDR3 DNA reads TGTGCCAGCAGGCCAGGGGTTTCTCAGCCCCAGCATTTT.

This clonotype was picked up a small number of times. Being one base from a much bigger clone, this may be a read error. The V call is TRBV29-1, the J call TRBJ2-1; D tentatively reads TRBD1 or TRBD2 (5 bases each). Germline CDR1 SQVTM, CDR2 ANQGSEA. The CDR3 extends over 13 amino acids. The ends were cut back, 8 bases at V and 7 bases at J, with 18 bases in the middle. The CDR3 region is CSLMSGPGNEQFF. As DNA, the CDR3 is TGCAGCCTCATGTCGGGGCCAGGGAATGAGCAGTTCTTC.

This clonotype was seen at least ten times. V is TRBV10-3 and J is TRBJ1-5; D perhaps matches TRBD1 (5 bases). V shed 10 bases and J shed 5 bases, with 15 bases lying between them. The V gene's germline CDR1 is ENHRY and CDR2 SYGVKD. CDR3 length: 13 amino acids. The CDR3 protein is CATHVGQDQPQHF. The CDR3, as DNA: TGTGCCACGCACGTAGGACAAGATCAGCCCCAGCATTTT.

Turning to this clonotype: The junction shows a germline mismatch at one end, possibly a read error. The CDR3 region is CASRNGGGGFKF. In nucleotides, the CDR3 is TGTGCCAGCAGGAATGGGGGGGGAGGCTTTAAGTTT. This chain joins TRBV2 and TRBJ1-4, with D possibly matching TRBD1 (5 bases). The CDR3 has 12 residues. In germline, CDR1 is SNHLY, CDR2 FYNNEI.

The chain recombines TRBV11-1 with TRBJ2-7, with 9 bases matching TRBD2. There are 16 residues in the CDR3. V was pared by 1 base and J by 0 bases, with 4 bases of the junction left unmatched. Per germline, CDR1 SGHAT and CDR2 FQDESV (reference sequence). CDR3 region: CASSLGLAVSSYEQYF. The CDR3 nucleotides are TGTGCCAGCAGCTTAGGACTAGCGGTTAGCTCCTACGAGCAGTACTTC.

This clonotype was picked up one time. This chain joins TRBV20-1 and TRBJ2-3, with D perhaps given as TRBD1 or TRBD2 (5 bases each). The CDR3 has 18 residues. Germline CDR1 DFQATT, CDR2 SNEGSKA (reference sequence). The V end was cut by 0 bases, the J end by 0 bases, with 19 bases between. CDR3 nucleotide sequence: TGCAGTGCTAGAGATCTAGAGGGGCCAATGACTAGCACAGATACGCAGTATTTT. Protein: CSARDLEGPMTSTDTQYF.

This chain connects TRBV27 to TRBJ2-7; 9 nucleotides match TRBD1. Germline loops: CDR1 MNHEY, CDR2 SMNVEV (reference sequence). V was clipped by 3 bases and J by 4 bases; unmatched bases: 4. The CDR3 is 14 amino acids. This CDR3 reads CASSFGTGMYEQYF. The CDR3 DNA follows: TGTGCCAGCAGTTTCGGGACAGGGATGTACGAGCAGTACTTC.

This clonotype was found a few times. The chain joins TRBV24-1 to TRBJ1-6, with a weak D call TRBD1 (5 bases). The CDR3 runs to 14 residues. Germline V lookup: CDR1 KGHDR, CDR2 SFDVKD. Trimming pared 4 bases from V and 9 bases from J, leaving 12 bases between. CDR3 nucleotide sequence: TGTGCCACCAGTGAGGCAGGGCTAGGTTCACCCCTCCACTTT. Translation: CATSEAGLGSPLHF.

The genes are TRBV20-1 and TRBJ2-5; 7 nucleotides match TRBD2. The CDR3 sequence is 14 residues long. Trimming removed 1 base from V and 0 bases from J; junction bases left unmatched: 2. The germline CDR1 and CDR2 sequences are DFQATT and SNEGSKA (reference sequence). The CDR3 reads CSARGGLNQETQYF. CDR3 nucleotide sequence: TGCAGTGCTAGAGGGGGACTAAACCAAGAGACCCAGTACTTC.

The chain links TRBV6-5 to TRBJ2-7; 8 nucleotides align to TRBD2. The CDR3 loop spans 14 amino acids. Germline CDR1 MNHEY, CDR2 SVGAGI. V gave up 2 bases and J gave up 4 bases; unmatched junction bases: 4. CDR3 sequence (DNA): TGTGCCAGCAGTTACGCGGGACTAGAATACGAGCAGTACTTC. Translating gives CASSYAGLEYEQYF.

The rearrangement links TRBV10-3 to TRBJ1-1, with no clear D. There are 14 residues in the CDR3. Germline CDR1 and CDR2: ENHRY and SYGVKD. With 2 bases removed from V and 0 bases from J, the gap between germline ends came to 7 bases. CDR3 sequence (DNA): TGTGCCATCAGTGAGGGGATATTGAACACTGAAGCTTTCTTT. As protein: CAISEGILNTEAFF.

The rearrangement uses TRBV29-1 and TRBJ2-3; the D is unclear. The CDR3 spans 13 residues. CDR1 is SQVTM, CDR2 ANQGSEA, per germline. Trimming took off 3 bases at V and 2 bases at J, with 9 bases between the two ends. CDR3 in DNA: TGCAGCGTTGAGCACGCACACACAGATACGCAGTATTTT. It is translated as CSVEHAHTDTQYF.

This clonotype was detected only once. The CDR3 spells CASSQTGNYEQYF. The CDR3 DNA is TGTGCCAGCAGCCAGACCGGGAATTACGAGCAGTACTTC. This chain joins TRBV7-8 and TRBJ2-7, with D possibly matching TRBD2 (5 bases). Trimming took 5 bases from V and 4 from J, leaving 12 bases between them. CDR3 length equals 13 residues. Germline-derived CDR1 and CDR2 are SGHVS and FQNEAQ.

The chain links TRBV19 to TRBJ1-4; D is undetermined. Germline lookup yields CDR1 LNHDA and CDR2 SQIVND (reference sequence). Trimming took off 7 bases at V and 8 bases at J, with 17 bases between the two ends. CDR3 size: 14 residues. The CDR3 region has the DNA TGTGCCAGTACCCCCACGGGGATGAACGAAAAACTGTTTTTT. Translating gives CASTPTGMNEKLFF. The whole variable domain, filled in from reference TRBV19 and TRBJ1-4, reads DGGITQSPKYLFRKEGQNVTLSCEQNLNHDAMYWYRQDPGQGLRLIYYSQIVNDFQKGDIAEGYSVSREKKESFPLTVTSAQKNPTAFYLCASTPTGMNEKLFFGSGTQLSVL.

Many counts were recorded for this clonotype. This sequence joins TRBV20-1 and TRBJ2-7, with D perhaps given as TRBD1 or TRBD2 (5 bases each). CDR3 length: 13 amino acids. CDR1 DFQATT and CDR2 SNEGSKA come from the germline V gene (reference sequence). Trimming removed 3 bases from V and 0 bases from J, with 9 bases in between. The CDR3 protein is CSASPGTSYEQYF. The CDR3 bases are TGCAGTGCTAGCCCCGGGACCTCCTACGAGCAGTACTTC.

This clonotype was seen repeatedly, ten times or more. The chain's CDR3 is CASSASENQPQHF. CDR3 nucleotide sequence: TGTGCCAGCAGTGCCTCCGAGAATCAGCCCCAGCATTTT. The chain has TRBV6-4 and TRBJ1-5; unclear D gene. The CDR3 runs 13 residues. Germline V gene sequence: CDR1 MRHNA, CDR2 SNTAGT. V lost 4 bases to trimming and J lost 4 bases, with 8 bases between them.

The rearrangement links TRBV29-1 to TRBJ2-2, with D maybe TRBD1 (6 bases). Germline CDR1 reads SQVTM; CDR2 reads ANQGSEA. The CDR3 spans 13 residues. V was trimmed by 7 bases and J by 6 bases, leaving 15 bases between them. The DNA for the CDR3 is TGCAGCGCTAGTACAGGGACCGCCGGGGAGCTGTTTTTT. It is translated as CSASTGTAGELFF.

This clonotype occurred once. J is TRBJ2-7 and V is TRBV5-6; TRBD2 matches 13 bases. The J segment lost 2 bases and the V segment lost 7 bases, leaving 9 bases of the junction unmatched. Looked up from germline, CDR1 is SGHDT and CDR2 is YYEEEE. The CDR3 sequence is 16 residues long. Here the CDR3 DNA reads TGTGCCAGCCGACAGGGACTAGCGGGGCTTACCTACGAGCAGTACTTC. Its translation is CASRQGLAGLTYEQYF.

The rearrangement joins TRBV9 to TRBJ2-1; maybe TRBD2 (6 bases). The ends were cut back, 3 bases at V and 5 bases at J, with 9 bases in the middle. Germline V CDR1 and CDR2: SGDLS, YYNGEE. CDR3 length equals 13 residues. The CDR3 sequence is CASSDPSDNEQFF. CDR3 bases: TGTGCCAGCAGCGACCCTAGCGACAATGAGCAGTTCTTC.

Ten or more counts support this clonotype. The genes are TRBV7-6 and TRBJ1-2; 9 positions match TRBD1. Germline V gene data show CDR1 as SGHVS and CDR2 as FNYEAQ. J was trimmed by 5 bases and V by 4 bases; bases with no gene match: 8. The CDR3 runs to 15 residues. For the CDR3, the DNA is TGTGCCAGCAGCTCCCTCACAGGGGGCGCGTATGGCTACACCTTC. Protein product: CASSSLTGGAYGYTF.

This rearrangement joins TRBV9 to TRBJ2-3, with TRBD2 matching over 12 bases. Germline-derived CDR1 and CDR2 are SGDLS and YYNGEE. V shed 2 bases, J shed 6 bases, and the junction held 10 bases outside the gene matches. CDR3 size: 17 residues. The CDR3 DNA reads TGTGCCAGCAGCGTGGGCCCCCTAGCGGGGGGGCTTGATACGCAGTATTTT. Translated: CASSVGPLAGGLDTQYF.